This TCR beta chain was identified in a study of cytomegalovirus exposure and HLA in healthy donors. Study as a whole: Clustering assigned roughly 81% of the roughly 420 genotyped donors to the Caucasian-associated ancestry cluster.

The germline CDR1 and CDR2 sequences are SGHRS and YFSETQ. The CDR3 totals 15 residues. Germline trimming cut 5 bases from V and 2 bases from J; bases unmatched to any gene: 9. The study ran its PCR with 60 Vbeta and 13 Jbeta primers. TCRdb keeps only in-frame clones here, not all; method: immunoSEQ multiplex PCR. The sample shows 75,000 to 95,000 clones, 55% to 70% of them seen only once. V usage is TRBV5-1 and J usage is TRBJ1-2, with 7 bases aligning to TRBD1. This TCR derives from a woman aged 50 to 65 in good health and CMV-seropositive. The sequencing sample was made of PBMCs. CDR3 protein: CASSTSSGQNYGYTF. The CDR3 DNA follows: TGCGCCAGCAGTACGAGCTCGGGACAGAACTATGGCTACACCTTC.